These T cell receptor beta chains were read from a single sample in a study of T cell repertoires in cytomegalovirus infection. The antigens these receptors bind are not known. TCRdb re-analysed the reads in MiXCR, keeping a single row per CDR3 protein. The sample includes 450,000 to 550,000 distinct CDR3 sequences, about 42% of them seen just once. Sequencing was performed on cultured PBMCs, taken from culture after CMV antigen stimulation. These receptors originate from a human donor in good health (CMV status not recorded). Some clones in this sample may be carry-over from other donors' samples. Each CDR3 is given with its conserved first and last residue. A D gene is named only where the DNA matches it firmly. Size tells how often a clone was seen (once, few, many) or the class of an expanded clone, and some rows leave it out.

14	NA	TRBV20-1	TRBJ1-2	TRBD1	TGCAGTGCTAGAGGGGGACAGGGGGCGCGGGGCTACACCTTC	CSARGGQGARGYTF
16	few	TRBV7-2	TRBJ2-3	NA	TGTGCCAGCAGCCTTCAGACTAGTCCCGGCACAGATACGCAGTATTTT	CASSLQTSPGTDTQYF
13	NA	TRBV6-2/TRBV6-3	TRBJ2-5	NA	TGTGCCAGCAGTTGGCTCTACCAAGAGACCCAGTACTTC	CASSWLYQETQYF
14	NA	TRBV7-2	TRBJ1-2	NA	TGTGCCAGCAGCTTAGCGTTCGGAGGGGATGGCTACACCTTC	CASSLAFGGDGYTF
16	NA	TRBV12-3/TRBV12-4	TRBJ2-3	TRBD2	TGTGCCAGCAGTTTAACGGGGGGGCCGAACACAGATACGCAGTATTTT	CASSLTGGPNTDTQYF
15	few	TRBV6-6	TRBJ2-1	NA	TGTGCCAGCAGTCCCCAACCGGGAGATTTCAATGAGCAGTTCTTC	CASSPQPGDFNEQFF
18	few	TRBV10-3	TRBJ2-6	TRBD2	TGTGCCATCGGATCGACTAGCGGGAGTAGTTCTGGGGCCAACGTCCTGACTTTC	CAIGSTSGSSSGANVLTF
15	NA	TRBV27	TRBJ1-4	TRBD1	TGTGCCAGCAGTTTCCGGGACAGGGTTACTGAAAAACTGTTTTTT	CASSFRDRVTEKLFF
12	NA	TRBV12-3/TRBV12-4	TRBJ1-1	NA	TGTGCCAGCAGTGGGTCCAGGGTTGAAGCTTTCTTT	CASSGSRVEAFF
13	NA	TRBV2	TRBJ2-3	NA	TGTGCCAGCAGTGGGGGGAACACAGATACGCAGTATTTT	CASSGGNTDTQYF
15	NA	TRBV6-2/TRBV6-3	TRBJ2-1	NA	TGTGCCAGCAGCGGAACTAGCAGGTCCTACAATGAGCAGTTCTTC	CASSGTSRSYNEQFF
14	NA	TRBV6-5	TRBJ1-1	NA	TGTGCCAGCAGTTATAACCAGGGAAACACTGAAGCTTTCTTT	CASSYNQGNTEAFF